This TCR beta chain was found in a study of blood T cell repertoires in COVID-19. Study-level information: The samples span acute and convalescent COVID-19 from the United States, Italy and Spain.

Clones were sequenced by immunoSEQ multiplex PCR, and TCRdb holds only the in-frame ones, with some missing. The sample includes 200,000 to 250,000 clones, under 90% of them seen just once. Material: peripheral blood. This clonotype originated in a man aged 60-69 years who had recovered from COVID-19.

The CDR3 DNA reads TGTGCCAGCAGTCCCCGCCTAAATGGCTACACCTTC. It codes for CASSPRLNGYTF. The V gene is TRBV12-3 or TRBV12-4, the J gene TRBJ1-2; D not resolved. Trimming took 5 bases from V and 6 from J, leaving 10 bases between them. The CDR3 totals 12 residues.